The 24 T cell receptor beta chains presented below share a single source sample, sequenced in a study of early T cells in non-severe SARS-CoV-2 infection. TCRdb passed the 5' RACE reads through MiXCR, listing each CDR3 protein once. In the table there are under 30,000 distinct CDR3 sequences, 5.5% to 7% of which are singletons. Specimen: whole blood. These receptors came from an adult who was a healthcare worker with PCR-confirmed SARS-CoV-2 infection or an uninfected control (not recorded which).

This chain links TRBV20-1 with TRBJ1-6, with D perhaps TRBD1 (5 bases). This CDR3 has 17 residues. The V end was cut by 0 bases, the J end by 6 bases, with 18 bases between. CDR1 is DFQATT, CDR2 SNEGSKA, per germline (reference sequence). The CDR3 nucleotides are TGCAGTGCTAGAGATAGTGCCGGTTCGGGGGGTAATTCACCCCTCCACTTT. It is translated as CSARDSAGSGGNSPLHF.

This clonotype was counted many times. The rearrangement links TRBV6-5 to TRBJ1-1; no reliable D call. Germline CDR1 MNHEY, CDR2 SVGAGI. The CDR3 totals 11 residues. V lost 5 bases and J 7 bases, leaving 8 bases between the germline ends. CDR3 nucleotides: TGTGCCAGCAGTGCAAGCTTTGAAGCTTTCTTT. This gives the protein CASSASFEAFF.

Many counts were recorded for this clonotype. CDR3 in amino acids: CASSSDRGSGANVLTF. In DNA form, the CDR3 reads TGCGCCAGCAGCTCGGACCGCGGGTCTGGGGCCAACGTCCTGACTTTC. The chain joins TRBV5-1 to TRBJ2-6; TRBD2 might be the D (5 bases). The CDR3 totals 16 residues. Trimming shortened V by 3 bases and J by 1 base, and 11 bases separated the two germline ends. Germline loops: CDR1 SGHRS, CDR2 YFSETQ. The variable domain in full, completed from reference TRBV5-1 and TRBJ2-6, reads KAGVTQTPRYLIKTRGQQVTLSCSPISGHRSVSWYQQTPGQGLQFLFEYFSETQRNKGNFPGRFSGRQFSNSRSEMNVSTLELGDSALYLCASSSDRGSGANVLTFGAGSRLTVL.

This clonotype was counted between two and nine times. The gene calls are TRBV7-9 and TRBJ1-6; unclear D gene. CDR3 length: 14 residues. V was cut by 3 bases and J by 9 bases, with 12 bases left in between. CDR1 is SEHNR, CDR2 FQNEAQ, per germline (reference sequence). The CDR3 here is CASSLTLQTSPLHF. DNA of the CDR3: TGTGCCAGCAGCTTGACGCTTCAGACTTCACCCCTCCACTTT.

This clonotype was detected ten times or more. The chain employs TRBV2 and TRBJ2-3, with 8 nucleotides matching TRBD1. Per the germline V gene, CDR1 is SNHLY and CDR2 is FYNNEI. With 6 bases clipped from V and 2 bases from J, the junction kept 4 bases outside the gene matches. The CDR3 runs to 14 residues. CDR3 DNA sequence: TGTGCCAGCAGGAGGGACAGGCCCACAGATACGCAGTATTTT. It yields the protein CASRRDRPTDTQYF.

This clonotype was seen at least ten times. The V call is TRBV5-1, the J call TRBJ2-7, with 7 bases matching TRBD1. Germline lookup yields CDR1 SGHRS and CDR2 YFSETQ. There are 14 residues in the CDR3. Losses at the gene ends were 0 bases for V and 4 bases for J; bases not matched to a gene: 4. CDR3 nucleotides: TGCGCCAGCAGCTTGGTGACAGGGCCGTACGAGCAGTACTTC. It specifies CASSLVTGPYEQYF.

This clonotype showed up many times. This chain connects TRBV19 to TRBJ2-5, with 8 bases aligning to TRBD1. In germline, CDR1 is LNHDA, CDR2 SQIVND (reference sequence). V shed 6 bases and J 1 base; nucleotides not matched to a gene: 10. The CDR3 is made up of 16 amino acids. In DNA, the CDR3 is TGTGCCAGTAGATCGGGACAGGAGGTATCCCAAGAGACCCAGTACTTC. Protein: CASRSGQEVSQETQYF.

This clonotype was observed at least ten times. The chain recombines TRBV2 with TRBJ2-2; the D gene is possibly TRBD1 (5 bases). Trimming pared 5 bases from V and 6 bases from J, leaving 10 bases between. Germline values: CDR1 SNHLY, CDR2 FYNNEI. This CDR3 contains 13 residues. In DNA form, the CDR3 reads TGTGCCAGCAGTTATCAGGGTTCCGGGGAGCTGTTTTTT. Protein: CASSYQGSGELFF.

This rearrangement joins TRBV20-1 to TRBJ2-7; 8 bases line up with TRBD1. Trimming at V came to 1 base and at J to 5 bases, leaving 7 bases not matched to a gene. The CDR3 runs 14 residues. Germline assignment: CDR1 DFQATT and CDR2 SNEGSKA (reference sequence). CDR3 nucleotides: TGCAGTGCTAGAGGGCAGGGGGCGCGGAACGAGCAGTACTTC. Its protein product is CSARGQGARNEQYF.

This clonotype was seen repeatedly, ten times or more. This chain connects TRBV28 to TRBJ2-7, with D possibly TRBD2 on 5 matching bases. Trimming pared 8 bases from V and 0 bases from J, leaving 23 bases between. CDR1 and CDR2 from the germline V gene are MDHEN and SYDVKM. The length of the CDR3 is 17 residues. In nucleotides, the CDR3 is TGTGCCAGCCGGACGGGTCTGGCTAGCTATGTCTCCTACGAGCAGTACTTC. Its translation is CASRTGLASYVSYEQYF.

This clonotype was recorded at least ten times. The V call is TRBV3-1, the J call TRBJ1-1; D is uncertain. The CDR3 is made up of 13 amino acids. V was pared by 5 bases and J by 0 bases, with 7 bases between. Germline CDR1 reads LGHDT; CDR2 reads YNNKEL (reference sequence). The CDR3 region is CASSLYMNTEAFF. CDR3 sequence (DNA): TGTGCCAGCAGCTTATACATGAACACTGAAGCTTTCTTT.

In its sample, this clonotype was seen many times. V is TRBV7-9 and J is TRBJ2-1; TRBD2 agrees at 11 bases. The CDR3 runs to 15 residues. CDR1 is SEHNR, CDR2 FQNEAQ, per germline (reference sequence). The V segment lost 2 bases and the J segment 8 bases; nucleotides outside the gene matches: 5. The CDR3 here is CASSLNSGGADEQFF. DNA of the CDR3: TGTGCCAGCAGCTTAAATAGCGGGGGGGCCGATGAGCAGTTCTTC.

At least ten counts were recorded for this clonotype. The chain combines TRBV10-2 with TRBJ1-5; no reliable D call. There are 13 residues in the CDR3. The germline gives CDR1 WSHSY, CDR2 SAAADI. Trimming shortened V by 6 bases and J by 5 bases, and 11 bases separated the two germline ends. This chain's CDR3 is CASSHDYYQPQHF. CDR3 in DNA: TGCGCCAGCAGCCACGATTACTATCAGCCCCAGCATTTT.

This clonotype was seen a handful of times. CDR3 region: CASSLGTGLLNEQFF. The DNA of the CDR3 is TGTGCCAGCAGCTTAGGGACAGGGCTCCTCAATGAGCAGTTCTTC. This sequence joins TRBV7-3 and TRBJ2-1, with TRBD1 matching over 9 bases. Germline assignment: CDR1 SGHTA and CDR2 FQGTGA. Losses at the gene ends were 2 bases for V and 6 bases for J; bases not matched to a gene: 5. There are 15 residues in the CDR3. Based on the CDR3 plus reference TRBV7-3 and TRBJ2-1, the full variable domain is GAGVSQTPSNKVTEKGKYVELRCDPISGHTALYWYRQSLGQGPEFLIYFQGTGAADDSGLPNDRFFAVRPEGSVSTLKIQRTERGDSAVYLCASSLGTGLLNEQFFGPGTRLTVL.

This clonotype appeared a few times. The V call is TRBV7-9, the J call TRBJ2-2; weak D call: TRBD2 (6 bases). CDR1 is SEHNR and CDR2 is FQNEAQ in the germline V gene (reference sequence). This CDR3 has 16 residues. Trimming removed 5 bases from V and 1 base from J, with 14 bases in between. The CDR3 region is CASSPAAGRNTGELFF. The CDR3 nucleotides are TGTGCCAGCAGCCCTGCGGCCGGGAGGAACACCGGGGAGCTGTTTTTT.

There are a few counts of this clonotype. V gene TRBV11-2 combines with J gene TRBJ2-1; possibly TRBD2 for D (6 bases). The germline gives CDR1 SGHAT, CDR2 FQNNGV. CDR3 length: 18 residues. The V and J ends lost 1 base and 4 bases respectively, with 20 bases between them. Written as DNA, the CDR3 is TGTGCCAGCAGCTTAGTGGTATGGCGGGGCCGGGATTACAATGAGCAGTTCTTC. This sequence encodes CASSLVVWRGRDYNEQFF.

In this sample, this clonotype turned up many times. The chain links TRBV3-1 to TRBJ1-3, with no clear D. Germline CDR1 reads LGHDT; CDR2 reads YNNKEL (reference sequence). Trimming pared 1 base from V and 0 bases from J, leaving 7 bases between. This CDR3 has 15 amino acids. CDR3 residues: CASSQVYLSGNTIYF. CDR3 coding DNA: TGTGCCAGCAGCCAAGTTTACCTCTCTGGAAACACCATATATTTT.

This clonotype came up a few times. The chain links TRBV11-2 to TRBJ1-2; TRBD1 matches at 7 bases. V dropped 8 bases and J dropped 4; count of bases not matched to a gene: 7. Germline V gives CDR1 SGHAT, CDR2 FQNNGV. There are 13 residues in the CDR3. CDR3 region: CASSQGGVYGYTF. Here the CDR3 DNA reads TGTGCCAGCTCGCAGGGGGGAGTCTATGGCTACACCTTC.

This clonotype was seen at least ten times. The CDR3 loop is CASSLVSSTYNSPLHF. The CDR3 nucleotides are TGTGCCAGCAGCTTGGTCAGTTCGACCTATAATTCACCCCTCCACTTT. The rearrangement joins TRBV5-5 to TRBJ1-6; D uncertain. CDR1 and CDR2 (germline): SGHKS, YYEKEE (reference sequence). This CDR3 has 16 residues. The V end was cut by 0 bases, the J end by 2 bases, with 9 bases between.

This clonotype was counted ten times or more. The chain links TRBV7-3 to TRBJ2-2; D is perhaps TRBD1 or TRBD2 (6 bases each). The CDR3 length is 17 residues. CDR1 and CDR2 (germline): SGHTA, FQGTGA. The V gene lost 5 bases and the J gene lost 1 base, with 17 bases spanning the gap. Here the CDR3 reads CASSPYHGGRNTGELFF. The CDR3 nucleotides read TGTGCCAGCAGCCCTTATCACGGGGGCCGGAACACCGGGGAGCTGTTTTTT.

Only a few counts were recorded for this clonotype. The CDR3 loop reads CASSFGPHWDRPEKLFF. The CDR3 region has the DNA TGTGCCAGCAGCTTTGGCCCACACTGGGACAGACCCGAAAAACTGTTTTTT. The V and J genes are TRBV11-2 and TRBJ1-4, with 7 bases aligning to TRBD1. The junction had 15 bases not matched to a gene; V was cut back by 3 bases and J by 8 bases. CDR3 size: 17 residues. Germline V gives CDR1 SGHAT, CDR2 FQNNGV. The entire variable domain, with the rest obtained from reference TRBV11-2 and TRBJ1-4, is as follows: EAGVAQSPRYKIIEKRQSVAFWCNPISGHATLYWYQQILGQGPKLLIQFQNNGVVDDSQLPKDRFSAERLKGVDSTLKIQPAKLEDSAVYLCASSFGPHWDRPEKLFFGSGTQLSVL.

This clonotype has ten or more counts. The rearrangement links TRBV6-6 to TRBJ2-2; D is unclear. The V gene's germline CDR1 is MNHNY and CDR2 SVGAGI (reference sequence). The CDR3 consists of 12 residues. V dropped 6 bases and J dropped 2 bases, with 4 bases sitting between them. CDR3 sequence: CASRFNTGELFF. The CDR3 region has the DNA TGTGCCAGCAGGTTTAACACCGGGGAGCTGTTTTTT.

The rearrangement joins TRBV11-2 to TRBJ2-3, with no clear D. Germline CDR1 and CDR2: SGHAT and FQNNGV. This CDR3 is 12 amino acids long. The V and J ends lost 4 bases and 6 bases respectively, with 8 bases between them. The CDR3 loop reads CASSYEMDTQYF. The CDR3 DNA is TGTGCCAGCAGCTACGAGATGGATACGCAGTATTTT.

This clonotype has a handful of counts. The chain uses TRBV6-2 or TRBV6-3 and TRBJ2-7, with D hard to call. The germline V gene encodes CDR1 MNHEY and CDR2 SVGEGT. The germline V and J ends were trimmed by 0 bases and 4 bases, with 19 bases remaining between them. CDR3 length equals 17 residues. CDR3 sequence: CASSYSIGGLEIYEQYF. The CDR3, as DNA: TGTGCCAGCAGTTACTCGATCGGTGGGCTGGAGATTTACGAGCAGTACTTC.